This TCR beta chain was obtained from a study of T cells in Graves' hyperthyroidism and ophthalmopathy. Isolation of PBMCs was performed on around 9.8 ml fresh peripheral blood. Many counts were recorded for this clonotype. The source material, RNA transcripts, was used to amplify TCR beta CDR3 regions. During a first-round RT-PCR of the TCR CDR3, the HTBI primer set was used. Each CDR3 protein gets one entry after TCRdb re-called the multiplex PCR reads with MiXCR. The sample consists of 300,000 to 450,000 distinct CDR3 sequences, about 15% of them appearing once. V shed 3 bases and J shed 5 bases, with 10 bases lying between them. This CDR3 is built from 13 residues. CDR1 is DFQATT and CDR2 is SNEGSKA in the germline V gene (reference sequence).

Specimen: blood. V is TRBV20-1 and J is TRBJ1-4; TRBD1 might be the D (5 bases). This receptor was identified in a woman aged 25 to 39 with Graves' ophthalmopathy. CDR3 region: CSASDQGNEKLFF. The CDR3 bases are TGCAGTGCTAGTGATCAGGGCAATGAAAAACTGTTTTTT.